Described below is a single T cell receptor (beta chain) sequence and its context. This sample is drawn from a study of glioma-infiltrating T cells. Using RNA template, CDR3s of TCR alpha and beta were amplified with iRepertoire arm-PCR. Via MiXCR, TCRdb re-called the multiplex PCR reads, giving one row per CDR3 protein. The data contain about 130,000 distinct CDR3 sequences, approximately 25% of them singletons. The V and J ends lost 2 bases and 1 base, in that order; junction bases with no gene match: 9. The CDR3 is 17 amino acids. CDR1 is MNHEY and CDR2 is SVGEGT in the germline V gene. This receptor was identified in a human donor with low-grade glioma or glioblastoma, undergoing nonglioma brain surgery, or in good health (not recorded which). The chain links TRBV6-2 or TRBV6-3 to TRBJ2-5; 8 positions match TRBD2. The sample was glioma tissue, nonneoplastic brain tissue, or PBMCs (not recorded which). CDR3 bases: TGTGCCAGCAGTTACCCTGGACTAGCCGTATCCCAAGAGACCCAGTACTTC. Encoded protein: CASSYPGLAVSQETQYF.